The present T cell receptor beta chain was sequenced within a study of blood T cell repertoires in COVID-19. This CDR3 spans 13 amino acids. Germline V gives CDR1 SGHKS, CDR2 YYEKEE (reference sequence). The V end lost 4 bases, the J end lost 8 bases, and 12 bases lay between the germline ends. Only in-frame clones appear in the TCRdb table, and some are missing; sequencing was by immunoSEQ multiplex PCR. The table lists 180,000 or so clones, around 83% of them singletons. The chain has TRBV5-5 and TRBJ1-4; D is uncertain. The sample taken for sequencing was peripheral blood. This receptor was taken from a man aged 18 to 35 with acute or convalescent COVID-19. CDR3 sequence (DNA): TGTGCCAGCAGCCCCGGGGTAAAGGAAAAACTGTTTTTT. Its protein product is CASSPGVKEKLFF.